The 14 T cell receptor beta chains presented below share a single source sample, sequenced in a study of blood T cell repertoires in COVID-19. TCRdb keeps only in-frame clones here, not all; method: immunoSEQ multiplex PCR. This sample has about 170,000 clones, with 90% to 95% found just once. Sequencing was performed on peripheral blood. These TCRs come from a woman in her 50s with acute or convalescent COVID-19.

This rearrangement joins TRBV18 to TRBJ2-2; TRBD2 agrees at 8 bases. Trimming at V came to 6 bases and at J to 2 bases, leaving 5 bases not matched to a gene. In germline, CDR1 is KGHSH, CDR2 LQKENI. The CDR3 totals 15 residues. CDR3 residues: CASSLTSANTGELFF. The CDR3 nucleotides read TGTGCCAGCTCGCTGACTAGCGCCAACACCGGGGAGCTGTTTTTT.

The chain recombines TRBV18 with TRBJ2-2; 9 nucleotides match TRBD2. The CDR3 covers 13 residues. Germline V gene lookup returns CDR1 KGHSH and CDR2 LQKENI. V dropped 6 bases and J dropped 6; count of bases not matched to a gene: 2. The CDR3: CASSSGGAGELFF. CDR3 bases: TGTGCCAGCTCTAGCGGGGGCGCCGGGGAGCTGTTTTTT.

The V gene is TRBV12-3 or TRBV12-4, the J gene TRBJ1-1, with 7 positions matching TRBD1. The CDR3 is 13 residues long. The V segment lost 3 bases and the J segment 5 bases; nucleotides outside the gene matches: 3. The chain's CDR3 is CASSFSGGTEAFF. CDR3 sequence (DNA): TGTGCCAGCAGTTTCTCAGGGGGAACTGAAGCTTTCTTT.

The V gene is TRBV3-1 (or the pseudogene TRBV3-2), the J gene TRBJ2-7, with D possibly TRBD1 on 6 matching bases. V gave up 2 bases and J gave up 0 bases, with 11 bases separating them. The CDR3 is 15 amino acids. Germline loops: CDR1 LGHDT, CDR2 YNNKEL (reference sequence). The CDR3 bases are TGTGCCAGCAGCCAAACAGGGAGTAGCTCCTACGAGCAGTACTTC. It codes for CASSQTGSSSYEQYF.

The chain links TRBV7-9 to TRBJ2-5, with D unresolved. With 5 bases removed from V and 2 bases from J, the gap between germline ends came to 12 bases. CDR3 size: 14 residues. The germline V gene encodes CDR1 SEHNR and CDR2 FQNEAQ (reference sequence). The CDR3 sequence is CASSHPEQQETQYF. The CDR3 region has the DNA TGTGCCAGCAGCCATCCCGAACAGCAAGAGACCCAGTACTTC.

This chain links TRBV5-6 with TRBJ2-1; 11 positions agree with TRBD2. The germline gives CDR1 SGHDT, CDR2 YYEEEE. J was trimmed by 9 bases and V by 4 bases; bases with no gene match: 9. The CDR3 is 15 residues long. Here the CDR3 DNA reads TGTGCCAGCAGCGATAGCGGGAGGGCCGGAGTTGAGCAGTTCTTC. As protein: CASSDSGRAGVEQFF.

Only one count was recorded for this clone. This chain uses TRBV2 with TRBJ2-1; D possibly corresponds to TRBD2 (7 bases). Trimming took off 7 bases at V and 6 bases at J, with 22 bases between the two ends. The CDR3 sequence is 16 residues long. The V gene's germline CDR1 is SNHLY and CDR2 FYNNEI. CDR3 in DNA: TGTGCCAGCACCCAGACTAACGGGGGGCCCTTCAATGAGCAGTTCTTC. It codes for CASTQTNGGPFNEQFF.

The CDR3 bases are TGTGCCAGCAGCCTACCTCCAGCGACAGATACGCAGTATTTT. It specifies CASSLPPATDTQYF. This chain links TRBV6-5 with TRBJ2-3; D ambiguous. Germline V gene sequence: CDR1 MNHEY, CDR2 SVGAGI. CDR3 size: 14 residues. Between the trimmed V and J ends, which lost 6 bases and 3 bases, there was a span of 13 bases.

The chain recombines TRBV10-1 with TRBJ2-1; 7 bases agree with TRBD1. J gave up 0 bases and V 0 bases, and 8 bases lay outside the gene matches. This CDR3 has 18 residues. Germline CDR1 reads WNHNN; CDR2 reads SYGVQD (reference sequence). CDR3 sequence: CASSESKGATRSYNEQFF. The CDR3 DNA reads TGCGCCAGCAGTGAGTCGAAGGGGGCCACCCGCTCCTACAATGAGCAGTTCTTC.

The chain couples TRBV19 to TRBJ1-1; D is undetermined. Trimming stripped 5 bases from V and 7 bases from J, with 14 bases between. Germline loops: CDR1 LNHDA, CDR2 SQIVND (reference sequence). The CDR3 loop spans 13 amino acids. CDR3: CASSPPANLEAFF. CDR3 nucleotide sequence: TGTGCCAGTAGTCCCCCAGCGAACCTTGAAGCTTTCTTT.

This chain connects TRBV7-3 to TRBJ2-1, with D possibly TRBD2 on 6 matching bases. CDR1 and CDR2 from the germline V gene are SGHTA and FQGTGA. The CDR3 totals 19 residues. V lost 2 bases and J 0 bases, leaving 20 bases between the germline ends. The CDR3 spells CASSLGPLPSVASYNEQFF. CDR3 nucleotide sequence: TGTGCCAGCAGCTTAGGGCCCCTCCCTAGCGTAGCCTCCTACAATGAGCAGTTCTTC.

This chain uses TRBV19 with TRBJ2-2; TRBD2 is a possible D gene (5 bases). The CDR3 is 13 amino acids. The germline V and J ends were trimmed by 11 bases and 0 bases, with 10 bases remaining between them. Germline V gene data show CDR1 as LNHDA and CDR2 as SQIVND (reference sequence). CDR3 DNA sequence: TGTGCCGGACTCAATACGAACACCGGGGAGCTGTTTTTT. Its protein product is CAGLNTNTGELFF.

CDR3 nucleotides: TGTGCCAGCAGCCAACAGAGACTATCCTATGGCTACACCTTC. Protein sequence: CASSQQRLSYGYTF. The chain has TRBV7-8 and TRBJ1-2; no reliable D call. This CDR3 spans 14 amino acids. Trimming cost V 5 bases and J 4 bases, with 14 bases left between them. CDR1 SGHVS and CDR2 FQNEAQ come from the germline V gene.

The chain recombines TRBV15 with TRBJ1-1; tentatively, D is TRBD1 (5 bases). Per the germline V gene, CDR1 is LNHNV and CDR2 is YYDKDF (reference sequence). The V end lost 2 bases, the J end lost 6 bases, and 13 bases lay between the germline ends. CDR3 length: 14 amino acids. This CDR3 reads CATSRQGYFPEAFF. The CDR3 DNA follows: TGTGCCACCAGCAGACAGGGATATTTCCCTGAAGCTTTCTTT. The whole variable domain, filled in from reference TRBV15 and TRBJ1-1, reads DAMVIQNPRYQVTQFGKPVTLSCSQTLNHNVMYWYQQKSSQAPKLLFHYYDKDFNNEADTPDNFQSRRPNTSFCFLDIRSPGLGDTAMYLCATSRQGYFPEAFFGQGTRLTVV.